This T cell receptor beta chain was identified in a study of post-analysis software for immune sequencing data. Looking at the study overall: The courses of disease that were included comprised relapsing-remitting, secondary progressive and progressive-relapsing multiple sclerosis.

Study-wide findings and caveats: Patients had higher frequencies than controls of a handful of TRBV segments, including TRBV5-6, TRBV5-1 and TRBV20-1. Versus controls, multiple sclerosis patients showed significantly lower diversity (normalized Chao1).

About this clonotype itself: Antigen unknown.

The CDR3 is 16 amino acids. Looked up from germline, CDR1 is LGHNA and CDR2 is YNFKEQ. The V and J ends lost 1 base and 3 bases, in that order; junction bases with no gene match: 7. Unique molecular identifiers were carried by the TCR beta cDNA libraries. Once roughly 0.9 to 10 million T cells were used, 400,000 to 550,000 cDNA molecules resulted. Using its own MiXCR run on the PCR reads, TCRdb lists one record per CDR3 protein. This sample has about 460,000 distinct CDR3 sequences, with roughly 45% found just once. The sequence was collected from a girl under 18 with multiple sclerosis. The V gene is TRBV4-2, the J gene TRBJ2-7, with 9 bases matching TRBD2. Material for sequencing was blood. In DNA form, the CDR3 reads TGTGCCAGCAGCCAAGGCCCCGGGACTAGCCGCTACGAGCAGTACTTC. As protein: CASSQGPGTSRYEQYF.